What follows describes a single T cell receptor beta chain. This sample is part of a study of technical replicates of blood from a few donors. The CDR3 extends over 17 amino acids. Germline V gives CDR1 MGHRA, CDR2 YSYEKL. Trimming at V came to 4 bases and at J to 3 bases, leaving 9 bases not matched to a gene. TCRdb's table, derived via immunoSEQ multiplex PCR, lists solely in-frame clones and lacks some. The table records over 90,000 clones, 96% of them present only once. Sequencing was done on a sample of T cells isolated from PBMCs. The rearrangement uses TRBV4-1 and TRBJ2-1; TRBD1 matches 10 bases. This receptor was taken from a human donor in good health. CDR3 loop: CASSLGETGGFYNEQFF. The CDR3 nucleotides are TGCGCCAGCAGCCTAGGGGAGACAGGGGGCTTCTACAATGAGCAGTTCTTC.